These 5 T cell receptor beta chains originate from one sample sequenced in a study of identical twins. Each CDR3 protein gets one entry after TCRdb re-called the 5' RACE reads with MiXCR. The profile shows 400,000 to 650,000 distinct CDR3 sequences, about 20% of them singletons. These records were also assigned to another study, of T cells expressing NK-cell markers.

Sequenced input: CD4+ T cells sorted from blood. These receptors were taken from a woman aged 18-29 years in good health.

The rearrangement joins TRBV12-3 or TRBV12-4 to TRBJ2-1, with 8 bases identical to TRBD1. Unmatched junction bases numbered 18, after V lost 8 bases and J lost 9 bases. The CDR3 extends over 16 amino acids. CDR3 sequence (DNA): TGTGCCAGCGTACCCCCCGGGACAGGACGGCGAGGTGAGCAGTTCTTC. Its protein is CASVPPGTGRRGEQFF.

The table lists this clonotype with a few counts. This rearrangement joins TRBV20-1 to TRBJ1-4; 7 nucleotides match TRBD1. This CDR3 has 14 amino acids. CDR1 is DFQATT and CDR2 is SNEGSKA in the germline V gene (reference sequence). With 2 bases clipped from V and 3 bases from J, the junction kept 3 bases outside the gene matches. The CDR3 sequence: CSARRGQSNEKLFF. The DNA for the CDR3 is TGCAGTGCTAGACGGGGACAGTCTAATGAAAAACTGTTTTTT.

CDR3 sequence (DNA): TGCAGTGCTAGAGTTGTTATTGGCTCCAATGAGCAGTTCTTC. Protein sequence: CSARVVIGSNEQFF. The chain couples TRBV20-1 to TRBJ2-1; D is undetermined. V was cut by 1 base and J by 6 bases, with 13 bases left in between. CDR3 length equals 14 residues. Looked up from germline, CDR1 is DFQATT and CDR2 is SNEGSKA (reference sequence).

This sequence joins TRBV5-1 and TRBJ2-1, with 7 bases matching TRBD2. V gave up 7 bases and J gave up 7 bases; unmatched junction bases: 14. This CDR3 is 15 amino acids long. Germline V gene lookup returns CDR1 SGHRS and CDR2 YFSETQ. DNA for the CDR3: TGCGCCAGCCGCCGTGCGGGAGTACTTGTTAATGAGCAGTTCTTC. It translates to CASRRAGVLVNEQFF.

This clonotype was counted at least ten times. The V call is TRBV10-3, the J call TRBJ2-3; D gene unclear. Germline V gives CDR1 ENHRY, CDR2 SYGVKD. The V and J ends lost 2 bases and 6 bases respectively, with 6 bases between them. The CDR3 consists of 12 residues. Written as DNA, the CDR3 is TGTGCCATCAGTGAGAAGGGCGATACGCAGTATTTT. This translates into CAISEKGDTQYF.